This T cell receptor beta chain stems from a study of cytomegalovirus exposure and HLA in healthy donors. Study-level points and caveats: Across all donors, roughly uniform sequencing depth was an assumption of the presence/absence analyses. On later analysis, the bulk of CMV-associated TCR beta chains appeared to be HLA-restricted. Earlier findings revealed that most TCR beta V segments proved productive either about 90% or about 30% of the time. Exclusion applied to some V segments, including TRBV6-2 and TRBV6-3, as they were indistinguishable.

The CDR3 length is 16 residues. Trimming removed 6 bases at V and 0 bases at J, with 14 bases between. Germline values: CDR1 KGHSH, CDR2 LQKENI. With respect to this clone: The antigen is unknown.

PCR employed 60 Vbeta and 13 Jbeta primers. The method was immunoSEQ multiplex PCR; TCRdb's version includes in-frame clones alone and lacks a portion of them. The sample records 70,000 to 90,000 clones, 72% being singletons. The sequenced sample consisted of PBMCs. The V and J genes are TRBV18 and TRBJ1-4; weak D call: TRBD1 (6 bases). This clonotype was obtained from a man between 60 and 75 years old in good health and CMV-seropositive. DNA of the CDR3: TGTGCCAGCTCTCCGGACAGCTACGCAACTAATGAAAAACTGTTTTTT. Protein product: CASSPDSYATNEKLFF.